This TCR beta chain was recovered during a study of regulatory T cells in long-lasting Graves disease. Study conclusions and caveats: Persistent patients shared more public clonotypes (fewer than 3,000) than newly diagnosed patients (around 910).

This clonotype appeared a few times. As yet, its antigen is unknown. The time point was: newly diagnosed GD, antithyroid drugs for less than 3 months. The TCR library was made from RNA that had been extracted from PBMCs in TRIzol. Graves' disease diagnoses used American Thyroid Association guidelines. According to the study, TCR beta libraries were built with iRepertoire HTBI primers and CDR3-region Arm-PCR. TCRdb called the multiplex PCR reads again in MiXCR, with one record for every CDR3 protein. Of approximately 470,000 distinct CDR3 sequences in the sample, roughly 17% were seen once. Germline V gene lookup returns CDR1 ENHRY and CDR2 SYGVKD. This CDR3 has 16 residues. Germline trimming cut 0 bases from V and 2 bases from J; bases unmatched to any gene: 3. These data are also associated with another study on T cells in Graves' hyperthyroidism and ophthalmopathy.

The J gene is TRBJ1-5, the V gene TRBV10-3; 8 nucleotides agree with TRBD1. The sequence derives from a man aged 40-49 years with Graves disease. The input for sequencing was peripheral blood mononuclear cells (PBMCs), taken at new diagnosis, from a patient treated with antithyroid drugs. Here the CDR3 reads CAISESPGQGNQPQHF. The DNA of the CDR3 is TGTGCCATCAGTGAGTCTCCGGGACAGGGCAATCAGCCCCAGCATTTT.